This T cell receptor beta chain originates from a study of cytomegalovirus exposure and HLA in healthy donors. The PCR contained 60 Vbeta and 13 Jbeta primers. Assay used: immunoSEQ multiplex PCR; TCRdb lists only in-frame clones, some missing. The top ten hold roughly 1.4% of the sample, which has 150,000 to 200,000 clones, around 80% seen once. CDR1 SGHNT and CDR2 YENEEA come from the germline V gene. The junction had 8 bases not matched to a gene; V was cut back by 5 bases and J by 0 bases. This CDR3 contains 16 residues. The V and J genes are TRBV11-3 and TRBJ2-7; 9 bases match TRBD2. This receptor was obtained from a young woman in good health and CMV-seronegative. Sequenced: PBMCs. CDR3 region: CASSLKAGGPSYEQYF. The CDR3 nucleotides read TGTGCCAGCAGCCTAAAAGCGGGGGGCCCCTCCTACGAGCAGTACTTC.